The 20 T cell receptor beta chains listed next were all sequenced from one sample in a study of Graves' ophthalmopathy and Graves' hyperthyroidism. Amplification of TCR beta CDR3 regions used RNA transcripts. RT-PCR with HTBI primers came first, then second-round multiplex PCR. TCRdb reprocessed the multiplex PCR reads via MiXCR and lists one record per CDR3 protein. The sample has around 520,000 distinct CDR3 sequences, about 40% seen once. The specimen was peripheral blood or thyroid tissue (not recorded which). The receptors originated from an adult man with Graves' hyperthyroidism.

This clonotype appeared many times. The rearrangement uses TRBV5-8 and TRBJ2-6, with D unclear. CDR3 length equals 15 residues. Trimming shortened V by 4 bases and J by 0 bases, and 8 bases separated the two germline ends. Germline-derived CDR1 and CDR2 are SGHTS and YDEGEE. CDR3 loop: CASSQKRSGANVLTF. CDR3 in DNA: TGTGCCAGCAGCCAAAAACGCTCTGGGGCCAACGTCCTGACTTTC.

This clonotype was detected a few times. The V call is TRBV20-1, the J call TRBJ2-7; possibly TRBD2 for D (5 bases). In germline, CDR1 is DFQATT, CDR2 SNEGSKA (reference sequence). Trimming removed 1 base from V and 0 bases from J, with 22 bases in between. The length of the CDR3 is 18 residues. The CDR3 loop is CSARGAASPDHPSYEQYF. CDR3 coding DNA: TGCAGTGCTAGAGGGGCGGCTAGCCCCGACCACCCCTCCTACGAGCAGTACTTC.

The chain has TRBV7-9 and TRBJ2-3, with 11 bases identical to TRBD1. From germline, CDR1 is SEHNR and CDR2 FQNEAQ (reference sequence). The CDR3 is 16 residues long. J gave up 3 bases and V 6 bases, and 8 bases lay outside the gene matches. The CDR3 region has the DNA TGTGCCAGCAGACCAAAAGGACAGGGGGCGACAGATACGCAGTATTTT. This translates into CASRPKGQGATDTQYF.

Many counts were recorded for this clonotype. The rearrangement links TRBV20-1 to TRBJ2-5; D unclear. Per the germline V gene, CDR1 is DFQATT and CDR2 is SNEGSKA (reference sequence). Trimming cost V 0 bases and J 1 base, with 9 bases left between them. The CDR3 extends over 14 amino acids. The chain's CDR3 is CSARDMVIQETQYF. The CDR3 DNA follows: TGCAGTGCTAGAGATATGGTAATCCAAGAGACCCAGTACTTC.

This clonotype was counted at least ten times. The V gene is TRBV12-3 or TRBV12-4, the J gene TRBJ1-2; no clear D gene. The CDR3 has 12 amino acids. V lost 7 bases, J lost 2 bases, and 8 bases lay in between. The CDR3 loop reads CASKNENYGYTF. CDR3 DNA: TGTGCCAGCAAGAATGAAAACTATGGCTACACCTTC.

The chain is built from TRBV6-1 and TRBJ2-5, with D perhaps being TRBD1 or TRBD2 (5 bases each). The CDR3 totals 13 residues. CDR1 is MNHNS, CDR2 SASEGT, per germline. Trimming pared 8 bases from V and 2 bases from J, leaving 12 bases between. The CDR3 bases are TGTGCCAGCCGTGGGGGATTTCAAGAGACCCAGTACTTC. It encodes CASRGGFQETQYF.

The rearrangement uses TRBV20-1 and TRBJ2-7; TRBD1 agrees at 9 bases. The CDR3 is made up of 14 amino acids. The germline V gene has CDR1 DFQATT and CDR2 SNEGSKA (reference sequence). The ends lost 3 bases at V and 3 bases at J; junction bases unmatched: 6. The chain's CDR3 is CSASRGTGNYEQYF. CDR3 sequence (DNA): TGCAGTGCTAGTAGAGGGACAGGGAACTACGAGCAGTACTTC.

Notes on this clonotype: This may arise from a read error, as a much more abundant clone is one base away. The chain is built from TRBV7-3 and TRBJ1-5; D remains unclear. Germline V CDR1 and CDR2: SGHTA, FQGTGA. This CDR3 is built from 14 residues. The CDR3 loop is CASSLYRGSQSQHF. For the CDR3, the DNA is TGTGCCAGCAGCTTGTACCGGGGAAGTCAGTCCCAGCATTTT.

Ten or more counts support this clonotype. The chain couples TRBV20-1 to TRBJ1-1; 8 bases agree with TRBD1. Germline-derived CDR1 and CDR2 are DFQATT and SNEGSKA (reference sequence). V gave up 3 bases and J gave up 6 bases; unmatched junction bases: 6. The CDR3 runs to 13 residues. CDR3 in DNA: TGCAGTGCTAGGGGTACAGGGGGTCCTGAAGCTTTCTTT. Translated, it gives CSARGTGGPEAFF.

The chain has TRBV19 and TRBJ2-2; D not resolved. V lost 3 bases to trimming and J lost 0 bases, with 8 bases between them. CDR1 LNHDA and CDR2 SQIVND come from the germline V gene (reference sequence). The CDR3 has 15 amino acids. Here the CDR3 DNA reads TGTGCCAGTAGTATCGACGGTACGAACACCGGGGAGCTGTTTTTT. As protein: CASSIDGTNTGELFF.

This clonotype has just a few counts. The chain carries TRBV7-2 and TRBJ2-3, with TRBD2 matching 7 bases. J lost 3 bases, V lost 5 bases, and 2 bases had no gene match. The CDR3 spans 13 residues. CDR1 is SGHTA and CDR2 is FQGNSA in the germline V gene. CDR3: CASSQGGTDTQYF. CDR3 nucleotides: TGTGCCAGCAGCCAGGGAGGGACAGATACGCAGTATTTT. Variable domain in full (rest from reference TRBV7-2 and TRBJ2-3): GAGVSQSPSNKVTEKGKDVELRCDPISGHTALYWYRQSLGQGLEFLIYFQGNSAPDKSGLPSDRFSAERTGGSVSTLTIQRTQQEDSAVYLCASSQGGTDTQYFGPGTRLTVL.

The chain has TRBV4-1 and TRBJ2-5; 9 positions match TRBD2. The J segment lost 4 bases and the V segment lost 4 bases, leaving 10 bases of the junction unmatched. Per the germline V gene, CDR1 is MGHRA and CDR2 is YSYEKL. CDR3 length equals 16 residues. This chain's CDR3 is CASSRGGLAGPETQYF. CDR3 nucleotides: TGCGCCAGCAGCCGCGGGGGGCTAGCGGGACCAGAGACCCAGTACTTC.

This chain links TRBV2 with TRBJ2-7, with D possibly being TRBD1 (6 bases). Trimming stripped 8 bases from V and 0 bases from J, with 17 bases between. The CDR3 has 15 amino acids. CDR1 and CDR2 (germline): SNHLY, FYNNEI. The CDR3 is CASSPSDRSSYEQYF. CDR3 sequence (DNA): TGTGCCAGCTCACCCTCCGACAGGAGCTCCTACGAGCAGTACTTC.

V and J are TRBV12-3 or TRBV12-4 and TRBJ1-5; TRBD1 matches 10 bases. With V trimmed by 5 bases and J by 0 bases, 4 bases remained unmatched. CDR3 length equals 16 residues. The CDR3 is CASSPGTGVSNQPQHF. The CDR3 DNA reads as TGTGCCAGCAGTCCCGGGACAGGGGTTAGCAATCAGCCCCAGCATTTT.

This clonotype showed up just a few times. The chain combines TRBV30 with TRBJ1-5; the D is unclear. Trimming stripped 2 bases from V and 1 base from J, with 6 bases between. CDR1 is GTSNPN, CDR2 SVGIG, per germline (reference sequence). The CDR3 is 13 amino acids. The CDR3: CAWSFRSNQPQHF. CDR3 bases: TGTGCCTGGAGTTTTCGGAGCAATCAGCCCCAGCATTTT.

This clonotype was detected ten times or more. This chain links TRBV2 with TRBJ2-7; 12 bases are a match to TRBD2. The CDR3 is made up of 16 amino acids. Germline V CDR1 and CDR2: SNHLY, FYNNEI. V was clipped by 4 bases and J by 3 bases; unmatched bases: 7. CDR3: CASSVGATSGSYEQYF. In nucleotides, the CDR3 is TGTGCCAGCAGTGTCGGGGCGACTAGCGGGAGCTACGAGCAGTACTTC.

The chain uses TRBV19 and TRBJ1-1, with D possibly being TRBD1 (5 bases). Germline loops: CDR1 LNHDA, CDR2 SQIVND (reference sequence). V was clipped by 10 bases and J by 1 base, with 16 bases between them. This CDR3 comprises 14 residues. The CDR3 loop reads CATSRGRQNTEAFF. The CDR3 region has the DNA TGTGCCACCTCACGGGGCAGGCAGAACACTGAAGCTTTCTTT.

This clonotype has at least ten counts. The chain joins TRBV25-1 to TRBJ1-1; no clear D gene. The V end was cut by 5 bases, the J end by 0 bases, with 4 bases between. Germline loops: CDR1 MGHDK, CDR2 SYGVNS. This CDR3 contains 12 residues. Here the CDR3 DNA reads TGTGCCAGCAGTTTTGTGAACACTGAAGCTTTCTTT. Residues: CASSFVNTEAFF. Drawing the rest from reference TRBV25-1 and TRBJ1-1, the complete variable domain is EADIYQTPRYLVIGTGKKITLECSQTMGHDKMYWYQQDPGMELHLIHYSYGVNSTEKGDLSSESTVSRIRTEHFPLTLESARPSHTSQYLCASSFVNTEAFFGQGTRLTVV.

Many counts were recorded for this clonotype. The chain combines TRBV29-1 with TRBJ1-2, with D perhaps TRBD1 (6 bases). V lost 4 bases, J lost 8 bases, and 14 bases lay in between. Germline-derived CDR1 and CDR2 are SQVTM and ANQGSEA. The CDR3 is 12 residues long. CDR3 residues: CSVVGRGGGYTF. CDR3 nucleotide sequence: TGCAGCGTTGTAGGCAGGGGTGGAGGCTACACCTTC.

This clonotype occurred many times. The chain links TRBV12-3 or TRBV12-4 to TRBJ1-1, with D unresolved. The CDR3 runs 12 residues. The ends were cut back, 3 bases at V and 6 bases at J, with 8 bases in the middle. CDR3 in DNA: TGTGCCAGCAGTTTTGGTTGGCCTGAAGCTTTCTTT. It specifies CASSFGWPEAFF.